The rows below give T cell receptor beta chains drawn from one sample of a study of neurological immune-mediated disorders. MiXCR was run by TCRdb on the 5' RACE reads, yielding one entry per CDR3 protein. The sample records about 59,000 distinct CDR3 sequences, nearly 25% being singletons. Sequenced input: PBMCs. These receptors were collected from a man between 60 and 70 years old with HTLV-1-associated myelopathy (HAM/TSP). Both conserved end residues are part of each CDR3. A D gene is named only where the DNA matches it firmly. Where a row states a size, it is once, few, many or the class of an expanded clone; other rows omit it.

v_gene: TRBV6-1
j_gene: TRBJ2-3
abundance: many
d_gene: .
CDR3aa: CASRRGGWGEDTQYF
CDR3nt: TGTGCCAGCAGGAGGGGGGGATGGGGAGAAGATACGCAGTATTTT

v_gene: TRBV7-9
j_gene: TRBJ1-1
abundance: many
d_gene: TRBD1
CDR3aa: CASSFLGGTEVAFF
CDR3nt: TGTGCCAGCAGCTTTTTAGGGGGCACCGAAGTAGCTTTCTTT

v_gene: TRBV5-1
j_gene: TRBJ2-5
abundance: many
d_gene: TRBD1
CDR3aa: CASSLGTGAQETQYF
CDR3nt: TGCGCCAGCAGCTTGGGGACAGGGGCACAAGAGACCCAGTACTTC

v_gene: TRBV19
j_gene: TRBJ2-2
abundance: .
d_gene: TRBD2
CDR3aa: CASSFLAGGGTGELFF
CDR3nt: TGTGCCAGTAGTTTTTTAGCGGGAGGTGGCACCGGGGAGCTGTTTTTT

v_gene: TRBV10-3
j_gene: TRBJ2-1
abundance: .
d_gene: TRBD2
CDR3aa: CAISLAGADEQFF
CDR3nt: TGTGCCATCAGTCTAGCGGGGGCGGATGAGCAGTTCTTC

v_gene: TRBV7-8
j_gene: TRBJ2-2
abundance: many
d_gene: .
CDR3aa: CASSSTRDLGTGELFF
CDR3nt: TGTGCCAGCAGCTCCACCCGGGACCTCGGAACCGGGGAGCTGTTTTTT

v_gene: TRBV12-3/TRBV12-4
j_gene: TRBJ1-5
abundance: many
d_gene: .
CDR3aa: CASRASKDQPQHF
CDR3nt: TGTGCCAGCAGGGCTTCGAAGGATCAGCCCCAGCATTTT

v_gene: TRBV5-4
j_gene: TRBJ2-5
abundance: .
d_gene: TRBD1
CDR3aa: CASSSWTGGPRRGETQYF
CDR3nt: TGTGCCAGCAGCTCCTGGACAGGAGGCCCCCGTCGGGGTGAGACCCAGTACTTC

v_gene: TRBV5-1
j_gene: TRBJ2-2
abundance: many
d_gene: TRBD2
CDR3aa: CASSLDFSGSPGDTGELFF
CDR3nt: TGCGCCAGCAGCTTGGATTTTAGCGGGAGCCCCGGGGACACCGGGGAGCTGTTTTTT

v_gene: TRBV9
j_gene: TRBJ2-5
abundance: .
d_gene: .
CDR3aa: CASSGNVQGAQYF
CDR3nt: TGTGCCAGCAGCGGGAACGTGCAAGGGGCCCAGTACTTC

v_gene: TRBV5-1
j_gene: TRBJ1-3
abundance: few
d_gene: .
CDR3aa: CASSPRRRGRAGNTIYF
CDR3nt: TGCGCCAGCAGCCCGCGTAGGAGGGGGAGAGCCGGAAACACCATATATTTT

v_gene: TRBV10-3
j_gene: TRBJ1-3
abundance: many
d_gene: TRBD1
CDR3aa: CAISGNKGAYGNTIYF
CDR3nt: TGTGCCATCAGTGGCAACAAGGGGGCGTATGGAAACACCATATATTTT

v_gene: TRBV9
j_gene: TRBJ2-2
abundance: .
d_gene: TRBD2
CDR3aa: CATSGSRAGELFF
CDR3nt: TGTGCCACTAGCGGGTCCAGGGCCGGGGAGCTGTTTTTT

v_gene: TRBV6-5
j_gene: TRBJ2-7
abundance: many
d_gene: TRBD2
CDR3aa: CASSYREGYEQYF
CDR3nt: TGTGCCAGCAGTTATAGGGAGGGGTACGAGCAGTACTTC

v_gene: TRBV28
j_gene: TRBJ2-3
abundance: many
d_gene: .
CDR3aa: CASSLQGLIGTDTQYF
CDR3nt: TGTGCCAGCAGTTTACAGGGGTTAATTGGCACAGATACGCAGTATTTT

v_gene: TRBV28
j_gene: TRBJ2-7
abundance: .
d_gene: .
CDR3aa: CASSSQWGLHNSYEQYF
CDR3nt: TGTGCCAGCAGTTCCCAATGGGGACTCCACAACTCCTACGAGCAGTACTTC

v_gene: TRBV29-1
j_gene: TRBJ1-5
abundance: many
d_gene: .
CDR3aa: CSVIETGNGNQPQHF
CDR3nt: TGCAGCGTGATCGAAACAGGGAACGGCAATCAGCCCCAGCATTTT

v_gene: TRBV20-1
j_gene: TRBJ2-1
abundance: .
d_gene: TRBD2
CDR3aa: CSARVRGLADSWSNEQFF
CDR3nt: TGCAGTGCTAGAGTCCGGGGACTAGCGGATTCGTGGTCCAATGAGCAGTTCTTC

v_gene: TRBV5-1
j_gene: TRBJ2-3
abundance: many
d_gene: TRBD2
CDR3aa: CASSSGLAGWTDTQYF
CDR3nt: TGCGCCAGCAGCTCAGGACTAGCGGGATGGACAGATACGCAGTATTTT

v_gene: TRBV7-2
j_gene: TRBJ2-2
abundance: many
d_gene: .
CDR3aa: CASKGNTGELFF
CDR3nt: TGTGCCAGCAAGGGTAACACCGGGGAGCTGTTTTTT

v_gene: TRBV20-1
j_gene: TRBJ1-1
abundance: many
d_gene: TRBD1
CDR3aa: CSARKLTGRAEAFF
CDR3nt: TGCAGTGCTAGAAAACTGACAGGGAGGGCTGAAGCTTTCTTT

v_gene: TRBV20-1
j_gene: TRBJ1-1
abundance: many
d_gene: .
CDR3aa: CSARDAHRGLVAEAFF
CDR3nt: TGCAGTGCTAGAGATGCCCACCGTGGGCTCGTCGCTGAAGCTTTCTTT

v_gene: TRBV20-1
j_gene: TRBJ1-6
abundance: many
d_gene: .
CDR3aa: CSARIQGRSSNSPLHF
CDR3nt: TGCAGTGCTAGGATACAGGGCCGGAGTTCAAATTCACCCCTCCACTTT

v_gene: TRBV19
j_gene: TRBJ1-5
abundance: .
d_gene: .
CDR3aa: CASSIGARQPQHF
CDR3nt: TGTGCCAGTAGTATAGGGGCACGACAGCCCCAGCATTTT

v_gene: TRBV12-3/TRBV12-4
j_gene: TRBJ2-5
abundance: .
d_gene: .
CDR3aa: CASSRDDSKETQYF
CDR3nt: TGTGCCAGCAGTCGGGACGATTCTAAAGAGACCCAGTACTTC

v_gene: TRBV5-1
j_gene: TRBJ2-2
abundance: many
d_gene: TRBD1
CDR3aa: CASSLRTGNTGELFF
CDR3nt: TGCGCCAGCAGCTTGAGGACAGGGAACACCGGGGAGCTGTTTTTT

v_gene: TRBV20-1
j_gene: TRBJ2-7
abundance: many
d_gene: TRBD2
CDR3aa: CSARSGSGAYEQYF
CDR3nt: TGCAGTGCTAGGAGCGGGAGCGGGGCCTACGAGCAGTACTTC

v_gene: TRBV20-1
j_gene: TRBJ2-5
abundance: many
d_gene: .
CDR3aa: CSALRGQETQYF
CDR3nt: TGCAGTGCCCTTAGGGGACAAGAGACCCAGTACTTC

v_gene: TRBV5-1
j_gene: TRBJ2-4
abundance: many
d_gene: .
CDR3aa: CASSLEAAGQGKNIQYF
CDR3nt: TGCGCCAGCAGCTTGGAAGCAGCGGGACAAGGCAAAAACATTCAGTACTTC

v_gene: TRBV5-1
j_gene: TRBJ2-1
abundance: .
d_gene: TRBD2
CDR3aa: CASSAGLAVSYNEQFF
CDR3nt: TGCGCCAGCAGCGCCGGACTAGCGGTCTCCTACAATGAGCAGTTCTTC

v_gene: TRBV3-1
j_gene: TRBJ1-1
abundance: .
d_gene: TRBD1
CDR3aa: CASSQGDSEAFF
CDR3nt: TGTGCCAGCAGCCAAGGGGACAGCGAAGCTTTCTTT

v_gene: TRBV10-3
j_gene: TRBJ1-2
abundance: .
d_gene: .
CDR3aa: CAISEARGSSDGYTF
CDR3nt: TGTGCCATCAGTGAGGCCCGGGGAAGTTCGGATGGCTACACCTTC

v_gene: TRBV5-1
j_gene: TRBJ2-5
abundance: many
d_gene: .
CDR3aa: CASSSGTRGETQYF
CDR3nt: TGCGCCAGCAGCTCGGGGACGCGGGGAGAGACCCAGTACTTC

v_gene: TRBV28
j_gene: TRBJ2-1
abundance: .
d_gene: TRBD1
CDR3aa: CASRSPTGTGDDNEQFF
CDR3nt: TGTGCCAGCAGGTCCCCCACCGGGACAGGGGATGACAATGAGCAGTTCTTC

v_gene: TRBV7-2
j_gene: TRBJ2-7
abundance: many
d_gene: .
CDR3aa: CASSYAGGPSEQYF
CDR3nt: TGTGCCAGCAGCTACGCTGGGGGGCCCTCCGAGCAGTACTTC

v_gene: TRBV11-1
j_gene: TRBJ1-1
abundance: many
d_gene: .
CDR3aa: CASKIQANTEAFF
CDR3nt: TGTGCCAGCAAGATCCAGGCGAACACTGAAGCTTTCTTT

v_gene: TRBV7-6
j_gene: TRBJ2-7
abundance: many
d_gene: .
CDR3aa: CASSLNGNYEQYF
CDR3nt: TGTGCCAGCAGCTTAAATGGCAACTACGAGCAGTACTTC

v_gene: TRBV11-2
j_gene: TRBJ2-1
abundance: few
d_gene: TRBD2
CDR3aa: CASSLSGRRNEQFF
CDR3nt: TGTGCCAGCAGCTTAAGCGGGAGAAGGAATGAGCAGTTCTTC

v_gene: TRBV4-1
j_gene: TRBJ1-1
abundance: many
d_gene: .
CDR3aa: CASSQEWGAGSEAFF
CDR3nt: TGCGCCAGCAGCCAAGAATGGGGCGCGGGCTCTGAAGCTTTCTTT

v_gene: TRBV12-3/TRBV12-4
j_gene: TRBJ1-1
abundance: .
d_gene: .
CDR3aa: CASTPRGWNTEAFF
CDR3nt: TGTGCCAGCACCCCTCGGGGTTGGAACACTGAAGCTTTCTTT

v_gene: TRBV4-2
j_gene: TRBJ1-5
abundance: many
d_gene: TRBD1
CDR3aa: CASSRSGQGDQPQHF
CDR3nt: TGTGCCAGCAGCCGCTCGGGACAGGGGGATCAGCCCCAGCATTTT

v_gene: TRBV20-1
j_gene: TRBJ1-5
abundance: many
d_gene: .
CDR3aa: CSAMAGVRGPNQPQHF
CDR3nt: TGCAGTGCCATGGCGGGGGTAAGGGGACCAAATCAGCCCCAGCATTTT

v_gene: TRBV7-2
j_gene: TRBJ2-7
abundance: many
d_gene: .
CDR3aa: CASSLAPVGSYEQYF
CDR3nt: TGTGCCAGCAGCTTAGCACCAGTCGGGTCCTACGAGCAGTACTTC

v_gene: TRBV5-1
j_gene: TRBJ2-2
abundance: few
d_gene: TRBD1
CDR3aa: CASSWDGTGGSGELFF
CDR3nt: TGCGCCAGCAGCTGGGACGGGACAGGGGGATCCGGGGAGCTGTTTTTT

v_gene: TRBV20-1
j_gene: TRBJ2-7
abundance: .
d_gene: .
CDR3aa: CSARDFRTVKDEQYF
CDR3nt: TGCAGTGCTAGAGATTTTCGGACAGTAAAGGACGAGCAGTACTTC